Below, 3 T cell receptor beta chains from the same sample are listed, as sequenced in a study of blood T cell repertoires in COVID-19. The table came from immunoSEQ multiplex PCR; TCRdb's copy has only in-frame clones and leaves some out. The sample has 220,000 or so clones; around 83% are singletons. Material for sequencing was peripheral blood. The receptors were gathered from a woman of 80 years or more with COVID-19, enrolled during active disease.

The chain is built from TRBV11-3 and TRBJ2-2, with 10 bases matching TRBD2. The V gene's germline CDR1 is SGHNT and CDR2 YENEEA. This CDR3 has 16 residues. Trimming took 5 bases from V and 2 from J; bases not matched to a gene: 5. The CDR3 reads CASSPGTSANTGELFF. The CDR3 nucleotides are TGTGCCAGCAGCCCTGGGACTAGCGCCAACACCGGGGAGCTGTTTTTT.

The chain has TRBV5-4 and TRBJ1-5; no definite D call. V was trimmed by 0 bases and J by 4 bases, leaving 11 bases between them. The CDR3 is made up of 15 amino acids. In germline, CDR1 is SGHNT, CDR2 YYREEE (reference sequence). CDR3 loop: CASSLGAGFNQPQHF. CDR3 DNA sequence: TGTGCCAGCAGCTTGGGGGCAGGATTTAATCAGCCCCAGCATTTT.

The V and J genes are TRBV5-6 and TRBJ1-6, with no clear D. This CDR3 comprises 14 residues. Germline V gives CDR1 SGHDT, CDR2 YYEEEE. V lost 5 bases, J lost 8 bases, and 14 bases lay in between. This chain's CDR3 is CASSTQREDSPLHF. The DNA of the CDR3 is TGTGCCAGCAGTACCCAGCGAGAGGATTCACCCCTCCACTTT.